Included here is one T cell receptor (beta chain) sequence, with context. Every isolated RNA sample was fully reverse transcribed, so sequencing captured expressed TCRB transcripts. Clones were sequenced by immunoSEQ multiplex PCR, and TCRdb holds only the in-frame ones, with some missing. This table has about 230,000 clones, more than 9% appearing once. The sample comes from a study of beta chain features in type 1 diabetes. Sorting of CD4+ naive, central memory, regulatory and stem cell-like memory cells was performed via CD45RO/CCR7/CD25/CD127/CD95/CD27. The TCR was taken from a woman aged 18-29 years in good health. Sequencing was done on a sample of naive CD4+ T cells from blood.

The CDR3 DNA reads as TGCGCCAGCAGCCAAGTCGGGACAGGGCAGAATGAGCAGTTCTTC. This encodes CASSQVGTGQNEQFF. The V call is TRBV4-1, the J call TRBJ2-1; 9 bases agree with TRBD1. V trimming: 1 base; J trimming: 7 bases; junction bases outside the gene matches: 5. Per germline, CDR1 MGHRA and CDR2 YSYEKL. The CDR3 runs to 15 residues.